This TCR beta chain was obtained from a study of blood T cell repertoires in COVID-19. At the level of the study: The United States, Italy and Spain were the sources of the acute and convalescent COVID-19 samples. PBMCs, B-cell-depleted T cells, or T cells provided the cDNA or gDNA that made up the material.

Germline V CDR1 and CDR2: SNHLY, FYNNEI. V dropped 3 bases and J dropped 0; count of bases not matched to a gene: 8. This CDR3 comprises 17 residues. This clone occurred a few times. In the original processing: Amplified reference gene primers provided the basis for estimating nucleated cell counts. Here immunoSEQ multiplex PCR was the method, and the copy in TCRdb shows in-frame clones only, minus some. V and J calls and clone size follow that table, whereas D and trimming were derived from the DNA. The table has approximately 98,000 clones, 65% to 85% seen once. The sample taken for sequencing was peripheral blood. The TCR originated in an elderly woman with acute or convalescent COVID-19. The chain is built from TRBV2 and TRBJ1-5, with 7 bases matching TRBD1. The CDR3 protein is CASSDIRGLDSNQPQHF. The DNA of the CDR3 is TGTGCCAGCAGTGATATAAGGGGGCTAGATAGCAATCAGCCCCAGCATTTT. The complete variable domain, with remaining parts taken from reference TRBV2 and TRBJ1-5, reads EPEVTQTPSHQVTQMGQEVILRCVPISNHLYFYWYRQILGQKVEFLVSFYNNEISEKSEIFDDQFSVERPDGSNFTLKIRSTKLEDSAMYFCASSDIRGLDSNQPQHFGDGTRLSIL.